Listed below are T cell receptor beta chains from one sample, sequenced in a study of blood T cell repertoires in COVID-19. Some clones are missing from TCRdb's copy, which holds only in-frame ones; the method was immunoSEQ multiplex PCR. The sample has 200,000 or so clones; roughly 80% are singletons. Sequences were obtained from peripheral blood. The receptors were gathered from an elderly woman with COVID-19, enrolled during active disease. The CDR3 runs from the conserved cysteine through the conserved F or W. Fields, in order: CDR3 length, J gene, D gene, V gene, clone size, CDR3 protein, CDR3 DNA. A D gene is named only where the DNA matches it firmly. Clone size is given for some rows only: seen once, a few or many times, or a class if the clone is expanded.

>14|TRBJ1-5|TRBD1|TRBV6-5|.
CASTSRGSNQPQHF
TGTGCCAGCACCTCCAGGGGGAGCAATCAGCCCCAGCATTTT
>14|TRBJ1-5|TRBD1|TRBV2|.
CASSKDRGNQPQHF
TGTGCCAGCAGTAAGGACAGGGGCAATCAGCCCCAGCATTTT
>18|TRBJ1-1|TRBD1|TRBV5-6|.
CASSGRTGALIMNTEAFF
TGTGCCAGCAGCGGGAGGACAGGAGCCCTTATCATGAACACTGAAGCTTTCTTT
>14|TRBJ1-3|TRBD1|TRBV10-1|.
CASSEQGTRNTIYF
TGCGCCAGCAGTGAACAGGGGACAAGAAACACCATATATTTT
>14|TRBJ2-7|.|TRBV11-3|once
CASSLDRGPYEQYF
TGTGCCAGCAGCTTAGACAGGGGACCCTACGAGCAGTACTTC
>14|TRBJ1-4|TRBD1|TRBV19|once
CASSTGQGFGKLFF
TGTGCCAGTAGTACGGGACAGGGCTTCGGGAAACTGTTTTTT
>14|TRBJ2-2|.|TRBV5-4|once
CASSLARNTGELFF
TGTGCCAGCAGCTTGGCTAGGAACACCGGGGAGCTGTTTTTT
>15|TRBJ2-1|.|TRBV7-3|.
CASSISGISYNEQFF
TGTGCCAGCAGCATTTCGGGGATCTCCTACAATGAGCAGTTCTTC
>12|TRBJ2-2|TRBD2|TRBV30|.
CAWGRGSGELFF
TGTGCCTGGGGGCGGGGGTCCGGGGAGCTGTTTTTT
>13|TRBJ1-1|.|TRBV6-5|.
CASSYWTNTEAFF
TGTGCCAGCAGTTATTGGACTAACACTGAAGCTTTCTTT
>10|TRBJ1-4|.|TRBV28|once
CATRDEKLFF
TGTGCCACCCGAGATGAAAAACTGTTTTTT
>18|TRBJ1-6|.|TRBV4-1|.
CASSQDVRHSSYNSPLHF
TGCGCCAGCAGCCAAGATGTCAGACATAGCTCCTATAATTCACCCCTCCACTTT
>14|TRBJ1-4|.|TRBV5-1|.
CASGLEGRGEKLFF
TGCGCCAGCGGTCTGGAGGGTCGAGGGGAAAAACTGTTTTTT
>14|TRBJ1-5|TRBD1|TRBV2|.
CASSGWDRDQPQHF
TGTGCCAGCAGTGGTTGGGACAGGGATCAGCCCCAGCATTTT
>13|TRBJ2-3|.|TRBV21-1|.
CASTRGNTDTQYF
TGTGCCAGCACCAGGGGCAACACAGATACGCAGTATTTT
>14|TRBJ1-2|.|TRBV28|.
CASSLVTAVGGYTF
TGTGCCAGCAGTTTAGTTACAGCGGTAGGTGGCTACACCTTC
>14|TRBJ1-1|.|TRBV6-5|.
CASSYGSGNTEAFF
TGTGCCAGCAGTTACGGGTCGGGGAACACTGAAGCTTTCTTT
>14|TRBJ1-5|.|TRBV28|.
CASSQGGEIQPQHF
TGTGCCAGCAGTCAAGGGGGGGAAATTCAGCCCCAGCATTTT
>13|TRBJ2-2|.|TRBV7-2|.
CASSLFLTGELFF
TGTGCCAGCAGCTTATTCCTAACCGGGGAGCTGTTTTTT
>16|TRBJ2-5|TRBD2|TRBV7-9|.
CASSLPSGGAGETQYF
TGTGCCAGCAGCCTCCCGAGCGGGGGGGCCGGAGAGACCCAGTACTTC
>16|TRBJ2-5|TRBD2|TRBV5-5|once
CASSLGLAGGVETQYF
TGTGCCAGCAGCTTGGGACTAGCGGGAGGTGTAGAGACCCAGTACTTC
>15|TRBJ2-7|.|TRBV18|.
CASSPRTSGAYEQYF
TGTGCCAGCTCACCAAGGACTTCAGGGGCCTACGAGCAGTACTTC
>12|TRBJ1-2|.|TRBV7-2|.
CASSLRGYGYTF
TGTGCCAGCAGCTTAAGAGGGTATGGCTACACCTTC
>16|TRBJ2-1|TRBD2|TRBV19|.
CASSIERGAGGNEQFF
TGTGCCAGTAGTATCGAGCGGGGGGCCGGTGGCAATGAGCAGTTCTTC
>13|TRBJ1-4|.|TRBV7-9|few
CASSLGGSGKLFF
TGTGCCAGCAGCTTAGGCGGATCCGGAAAACTGTTTTTT
>16|TRBJ2-3|.|TRBV5-1|.
CASSAGSLYSTDTQYF
TGCGCCAGCAGCGCGGGGTCCCTCTATAGCACAGATACGCAGTATTTT
>15|TRBJ2-3|TRBD1|TRBV5-1|once
CASSPGTGAGDTQYF
TGCGCCAGCAGCCCCGGGACAGGGGCGGGAGATACGCAGTATTTT
>15|TRBJ2-1|.|TRBV10-3|.
CAISDGEVSTDEQFF
TGTGCCATCAGTGATGGAGAAGTATCTACCGATGAGCAGTTCTTC